This T cell receptor beta chain is drawn from a study of cytomegalovirus exposure and HLA in healthy donors (dated by TCRdb to 2016 to 2017). In the study overall: An earlier analysis of under 600 of the donors reported 250 to 300 Gb of sequence data and more than 90 million unique TCR beta sequences from roughly 180 million T cells. To study patterns of TCR occurrence, a later analysis re-analyzed previously published TCR beta repertoires from more than 550 donors and added high-resolution HLA genotyping. Approximately 300 gigabases of sequencing data and 91 million or so unique TCR sequences made up an early release that covered around 640 HLA-typed donors. The study aimed to test whether cataloging public T cell receptors could reveal signatures of past pathogen exposure. Among the roughly 390 genotyped donors, around 81% belonged to the genetic ancestry cluster associated with self-reported Caucasian donors. A later genetic analysis took genome-wide SNP genotypes for about 60% of the roughly 670 donors and used that subset as a discovery cohort. High-throughput TCR immunosequencing, statistical association of individual TCRs with disease status, and machine learning were combined to predict cytomegalovirus infection status. Class I and class II HLA loci were covered by the typing at four-digit resolution. The study used immunosequencing to profile the T cell repertoires of approximately 690 subjects and linked those repertoires to cytomegalovirus serostatus. Among 300 to 500 genotyped donors of the cohort, an average of roughly 230,000 unique TCR beta nucleotide sequences was sequenced per donor, of which approximately 18% were non-productive. In an earlier analysis of about 590 of the donors, high-throughput TCR beta sequencing was used to judge whether each TCR beta V gene segment behaved as functional or pseudogenic. Alongside the repertoire data, information on donor age, sex, ethnicity and CMV serostatus was compiled. Several DR-DQ haplotypes were treated as single units for association and clustering because of strong linkage in the cohort. Besides the first cohort of under 700 subjects, a separate validation cohort made up of roughly 120 different subjects was used. Every repertoire in the discovery cohort had been generated on one and the same sequencing platform. The later analysis used no new phenotypic data to find candidate immune exposures, relying instead on TCR beta sequences and their occurrence across donors. Typing coverage varied by locus: 629-630 donors for A, B, C, DRB1 and DQB1; around 560 for DQA1; about 590 for DPA1; 450 to 480 for DPB1. What the authors observed across the whole study: In a later analysis, HLA-associated TCR beta chains showed more clonal expansion and lower generation probabilities than non-associated chains that were equally common. The sequencing pipeline was judged likely to have produced a cluster of highly shared sequence variants as a technical artifact. In the study, 150 to 200 TCR beta chains were listed as associated with cytomegalovirus. A later analysis found that TCR association rates varied across HLA loci, with DRB1 alleles showing the most associated TCRs and HLA-C alleles the fewest. In an earlier analysis of 587 of the donors, most TCR beta V segments appeared in productive rearrangements about 87% or about 30% of the time, broadly matching IMGT annotations. A further reported finding was that TCR beta sequences accurately predicted the HLA-A and HLA-B alleles for most subjects in the first cohort. The classifier was reported to diagnose cytomegalovirus status with high specificity and sensitivity in both the original cohort and the validation cohort. In a later genetic analysis, fewer N-insertions in productive TCRs were reported among donors in an Asian-associated ancestry cluster than the 666-donor mean. When HLA alleles, especially DR and DQ, strongly co-occurred, TCR associations were difficult to assign to individual alleles. In a later genetic analysis, a missense DCLRE1C variant was associated with V-gene and J-gene trimming of TCR beta chains, and the association was replicated in an independent cohort. In a later analysis, most CMV-associated TCR beta chains were found to appear HLA-restricted, with HLA associations seemingly driven largely by CMV exposure. At a false discovery rate of 0.05, a later analysis linked 16,951 TCR beta sequences to specific HLA alleles. For the cohort, immune exposure information was limited to CMV serostatus. The cohort was sequenced for TCR beta chains only, and without alpha or paired-chain data the features that could be detected were limited. Linkage disequilibrium might explain the correlated functional status among segregating V segments, but an unknown experimental factor could not be ruled out. Because counts were too low, 15 or so rarely observed V segments, including chromosome 9 orphons, were excluded from the earlier analysis of 587 of the donors. Most TCR sequences were seen in very few donors, while some public TCRs were found in many individuals. Sequencing depth was assumed to be roughly uniform across donors in the presence/absence analyses, though that assumption may not hold. A few of the identified cytomegalovirus-associated TCR beta chains were confirmed in vitro to be specific for cytomegalovirus antigens. A later analysis reported that several top co-occurrence clusters appeared linked to parvovirus B19, influenza, CMV and Epstein-Barr virus. Some IMGT-functional V segments, including TRBV6-2 and TRBV6-3, could not be distinguished by the 87-base-pair reads and were therefore excluded. According to the authors, the approach could potentially be generalized to other disease states and immunological phenotypes. Because HLA typing was unavailable for some donors at each locus, only the typed subset was used in association tests.

The method was the immunoSEQ multiplex PCR assay. The multiplex PCR relied on a mix of 60 forward primers for TCR Vbeta segments and 13 reverse primers for TCR Jbeta segments. The CDR3 region of rearranged TCR beta genes was amplified from genomic DNA with a multiplex PCR assay. The Illumina HiSeq System was used to sequence the amplified TCR beta libraries as 87-base-pair reads. As for the authors' bioinformatics: Across the 600 to 700 repertoires, a later analysis counted tens of millions of unique TCR beta chains, roughly 11 million of which were shared by at least two donors. Raw reads were error-corrected and collapsed into unique sequences by a nearest-neighbor algorithm in which closely related sequences were merged to remove PCR and sequencing errors. V, D and J gene segments were assigned by aligning CDR3 sequences to IMGT reference sequences. For a sequence to be retained, a match of at least six nucleotides was required to both a V gene segment and a J gene segment. A rearrangement counted as productive if the CDR3 had no stop codons and remained in frame with V and J, and every other rearrangement counted as non-productive. Following IMGT convention, CDR3 was defined as the stretch from the second conserved V-encoded cysteine up to the conserved J-encoded phenylalanine. The earlier analysis of 587 of the donors excluded sequences that lacked an unambiguous match to a single V gene segment. An earlier analysis of a few hundred of the donors called V segments functional above 56.7% productive rearrangements and segregating when the between-donor standard deviation exceeded 5%. To diagnose cytomegalovirus status from the catalog of TCR beta chain sequences, a statistical classification framework was built. A later analysis assigned V and J genes by comparing TCR nucleotide sequences with IMGT/GENE-DB human TR gene sequences. A later analysis assigned CDR3 sequences and most-parsimonious VDJ recombination scenarios with the TCRdist pipeline. A later analysis defined each TCR beta chain by its CDR3 amino acid sequence plus V-gene family, and excluded reads lacking a unique V-gene family. In a later analysis, around 650 highly shared, low-generation-probability nucleotide sequences were removed to address suspected cross-contamination and a sequencing artifact. In a later analysis, a clonal expansion index for each public chain was calculated from normalized within-repertoire ranks of inferred template counts. A later analysis computed generation probabilities with a VDJ recombination model fitted to out-of-frame rearrangements, and checked the results against IGoR. A later analysis scored TCR-TCR, TCR-HLA and TCR-CMV co-occurrence with hypergeometric tests, applying a repertoire-size bias correction to TCR pairs. In a later analysis, false discovery rates were estimated by permuting HLA or CMV assignments 20 times. In a later analysis, co-occurring TCRs were grouped using DBSCAN, with TCRdist sequence similarity added in when clustering inside HLA-allele-positive subsets. Co-occurrence clustering excluded repertoires with fewer than 30,000 or more than 120,000 public chains, plus five with anomalous nucleotide sharing. In its TCRdb copy, this immuneACCESS table keeps in-frame sequences only and misses some clones. Where compared with another copy, unresolved V genes explain less than half of these, and the others have no known cause. The V and J calls and the clone size are those of that table, but D and trimming were determined from the DNA. A total of 150,000 to 200,000 clones appear in this sample, 84% of them only once. About 4.9% of the sample belongs to the ten largest clones.

This clone was observed a few times. The specificity of this receptor is unknown. Base qualities are not at hand, and no much larger clone is one base apart. In total, more than 500 healthy bone marrow donors made up the cohort. All cohort members were sampled while nominally healthy, although unrecorded immune exposures were likely present. The donor tested CMV seronegative, placing the donor among the 350 or so seronegative members of the cohort. Every donor gave a peripheral blood sample, and the peripheral blood mononuclear cells from that sample were used for TCR beta sequencing. Genomic DNA was extracted from the blood cell samples with the Qiagen DNeasy Blood Extraction Kit. Taken from cysteine to phenylalanine, the CDR3 has 12 residues. Of all the DNA, just the CDR3 is kept, 36 bases in frame from base 1. CDR1 MNHEY and CDR2 SVGAGI are derived from the germline V gene. Clipping removes 7 bases from V and 4 bases from J, with 2 as the unmatched junction base count.

Rearrangement joined TRBV6-5 to TRBJ1-1; TRBD1 matches 8 bases in the middle. The TCR originated in a man aged 18 to 30 in good health and CMV-seronegative. Sequencing was done on a sample of PBMCs. The nucleotide sequence reads as follows: TGTGCCAGCAATACAGGGGGCACTGAAGCTTTCTTT. Its product reads: CASNTGGTEAFF.